This entry describes one TCR beta chain. Study processing details: Amplification from reference gene primers served as the basis for estimated nucleated cell counts. TCRdb's copy holds only in-frame clones and misses some; the assay was immunoSEQ multiplex PCR. D and trimming come from the DNA, and the V and J calls and clone size come from that table. The sample lists approximately 46,000 clones; 80% to 90% were seen once. This entry is derived from a study of blood T cell repertoires in COVID-19. Study context: T cells, B-cell-depleted T cells, or PBMCs provided the cDNA or gDNA that served as material.

The CDR3 consists of 15 residues. The germline CDR1 and CDR2 sequences are LNHDA and SQIVND (reference sequence). J was trimmed by 0 bases and V by 9 bases; bases with no gene match: 8. The rearrangement links TRBV19 to TRBJ2-7, with 10 bases lining up with TRBD2. The sequence was collected from an older woman in a cohort sampled during active COVID-19. Specimen: peripheral blood. CDR3 in DNA: TGTGCCAGCCGGGCGAGCGGGAGGGGCTCCTACGAGCAGTACTTC. Translated: CASRASGRGSYEQYF.